One and the same sample provided the 14 T cell receptor beta chains below, sequenced in a study of vaccination and CD4 T cells after COVID-19. Their recognized antigens are unknown. Researchers used the Oncomine TCR Beta short-read assay to sequence DNA from cultured CD4+ T cells. TCRdb passed the PCR reads through MiXCR, listing each CDR3 protein once. The data contain about 7,000 distinct CDR3 sequences, around a third of them singletons. Treatment specified: approximately nine-day PBMC culture with coronavirus spike peptide pools or control peptides (ViraFEST assay). CD4+ T-cell collection from the unexposed donor predated the COVID-19 pandemic (2011-2018). The sequencing input was CD4+ T cells from blood, cultured in vitro. These receptors were obtained from a human donor in good health.

The chain couples TRBV19 to TRBJ1-2; weak D call: TRBD1 (5 bases). The germline V and J ends were trimmed by 9 bases and 0 bases, with 11 bases remaining between them. Germline V gene data show CDR1 as LNHDA and CDR2 as SQIVND (reference sequence). The CDR3 spans 13 residues. Written as DNA, the CDR3 is TGTGCCAGCCAAGGGGATTCTAACTATGGCTACACCTTC. As protein: CASQGDSNYGYTF.

This sequence joins TRBV5-4 and TRBJ2-5, with D perhaps matching TRBD1 (6 bases). Trimming shortened V by 4 bases and J by 0 bases, and 10 bases separated the two germline ends. CDR1 and CDR2 (germline): SGHNT, YYREEE (reference sequence). The CDR3 is 14 amino acids. As DNA, the CDR3 is TGTGCCAGCAGCACCGGACAGTACCAAGAGACCCAGTACTTC. The encoded protein is CASSTGQYQETQYF.

CDR3 sequence reads: CAWSDSGFNYGYTF. The DNA of the CDR3 is TGTGCCTGGAGTGACTCCGGGTTTAACTATGGCTACACCTTC. The V call is TRBV30, the J call TRBJ1-2, with D uncertain. The CDR3 length is 14 residues. V dropped 1 base and J dropped 1 base, with 10 bases sitting between them. The V gene's germline CDR1 is GTSNPN and CDR2 SVGIG (reference sequence).

This clonotype was counted between two and nine times. For the CDR3, the DNA is TGTGCCAGCAGCCCGACAGGGGAAAGCAATCAGCCCCAGCATTTT. Translating it yields CASSPTGESNQPQHF. V and J are TRBV12-3 or TRBV12-4 and TRBJ1-5, with 8 bases lining up with TRBD1. V was pared by 6 bases and J by 1 base, with 5 bases of the junction left unmatched. This CDR3 contains 15 residues.

The CDR3 nucleotides are TGTGCCAGCAGTGACCGCGGGGGGGGCACAGATACGCAGTATTTT. It specifies CASSDRGGGTDTQYF. The chain is built from TRBV6-1 and TRBJ2-3; 9 nucleotides line up with TRBD2. The CDR3 is 15 residues long. The V gene end was trimmed by 3 bases and the J gene end by 1 base; junction bases not matched to a gene: 2. From germline, CDR1 is MNHNS and CDR2 SASEGT.

The chain links TRBV7-9 to TRBJ2-5; D might be TRBD1 (6 bases). Looked up from germline, CDR1 is SEHNR and CDR2 is FQNEAQ (reference sequence). This CDR3 comprises 15 residues. The V and J ends lost 5 bases and 5 bases respectively, with 18 bases between them. CDR3 bases: TGTGCCAGCAGCCCCCACGGGGCAGGGGCGGAGACCCAGTACTTC. Translating it yields CASSPHGAGAETQYF.

This chain connects TRBV29-1 to TRBJ1-2; a weak D match, TRBD1 (5 bases). The CDR3 runs 13 residues. The V gene's germline CDR1 is SQVTM and CDR2 ANQGSEA. The germline V and J ends were trimmed by 3 bases and 2 bases, with 10 bases remaining between them. The CDR3 DNA reads as TGCAGCGTTGACACAGGCGAGAACTATGGCTACACCTTC. Translated, it gives CSVDTGENYGYTF.

V and J are TRBV10-1 and TRBJ1-5; 10 nucleotides agree with TRBD1. CDR1 and CDR2 (germline): WNHNN, SYGVQD (reference sequence). With V trimmed by 5 bases and J by 0 bases, 10 bases remained unmatched. The CDR3 spans 18 residues. CDR3 loop: CASSYRTGGDFSNQPQHF. The CDR3 bases are TGCGCCAGCAGTTATCGGACAGGGGGGGATTTTAGCAATCAGCCCCAGCATTTT.

This clonotype was seen a handful of times. V and J are TRBV12-3 or TRBV12-4 and TRBJ1-5, with 8 positions matching TRBD1. The CDR3 sequence is 13 residues long. Trimming cost V 6 bases and J 9 bases; bases outside gene matches: 7. CDR3 in amino acids: CASSKDRVSPQHF. The CDR3 DNA reads TGTGCCAGCAGCAAGGACAGGGTATCGCCCCAGCATTTT.

The rearrangement links TRBV6-5 to TRBJ1-2, with TRBD1 as a possible D gene (5 bases). There are 15 residues in the CDR3. CDR1 is MNHEY and CDR2 is SVGAGI in the germline V gene. V was trimmed by 0 bases and J by 5 bases, leaving 13 bases between them. The CDR3 region is CASSYSSGRSYGYTF. CDR3 nucleotide sequence: TGTGCCAGCAGTTACTCCTCGGGACGGTCGTATGGCTACACCTTC.

The chain uses TRBV20-1 and TRBJ2-2; D perhaps matches TRBD2 (7 bases). The CDR3 contains 16 residues. With 0 bases removed from V and 5 bases from J, the gap between germline ends came to 16 bases. Germline assignment: CDR1 DFQATT and CDR2 SNEGSKA (reference sequence). The CDR3 loop reads CSARDQGKGGTGELFF. CDR3 nucleotide sequence: TGCAGTGCTAGAGATCAAGGAAAGGGGGGGACCGGGGAGCTGTTTTTT.

This clonotype has just a few counts. This chain links TRBV7-2 with TRBJ1-1; D perhaps matches TRBD1 (6 bases). The germline V and J ends were trimmed by 2 bases and 2 bases, with 12 bases remaining between them. The length of the CDR3 is 15 residues. From germline, CDR1 is SGHTA and CDR2 FQGNSA. The CDR3 DNA reads TGTGCCAGCAGCTTATACCGAGGGGGAAACACTGAAGCTTTCTTT. Translated: CASSLYRGGNTEAFF.

This clonotype turned up a few times. This chain joins TRBV6-1 and TRBJ1-2, with 8 positions matching TRBD1. J gave up 6 bases and V 2 bases, and 8 bases lay outside the gene matches. The CDR3 totals 15 residues. Per germline, CDR1 MNHNS and CDR2 SASEGT. The CDR3 region has the DNA TGTGCCAGCAGTGAAACACCTCGGACAGGGAATGGCTACACCTTC. Encoded protein: CASSETPRTGNGYTF.

This clonotype has only a few counts. The rearrangement joins TRBV6-1 to TRBJ2-7; 9 bases align to TRBD1. The germline gives CDR1 MNHNS, CDR2 SASEGT. The CDR3 length is 13 residues. Trimming removed 6 bases from V and 6 bases from J; junction bases left unmatched: 6. CDR3 nucleotide sequence: TGTGCCAGCAGCGGTACGACAGGGGGCGAGCAGTACTTC. Its translation: CASSGTTGGEQYF.